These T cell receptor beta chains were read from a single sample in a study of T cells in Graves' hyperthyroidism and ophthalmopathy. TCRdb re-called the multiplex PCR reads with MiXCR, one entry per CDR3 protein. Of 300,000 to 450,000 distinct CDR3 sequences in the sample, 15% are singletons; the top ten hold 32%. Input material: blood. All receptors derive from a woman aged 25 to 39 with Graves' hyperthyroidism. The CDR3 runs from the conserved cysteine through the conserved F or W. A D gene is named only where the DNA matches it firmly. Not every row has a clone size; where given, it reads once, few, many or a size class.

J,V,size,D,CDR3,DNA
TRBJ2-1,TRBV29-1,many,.,CSVVAENYNEQFF,TGCAGCGTTGTAGCAGAAAACTACAATGAGCAGTTCTTC
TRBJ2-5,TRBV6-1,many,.,CASSSPAGQGDSETQYF,TGTGCCAGCAGTTCCCCAGCTGGGCAGGGGGACTCAGAGACCCAGTACTTC
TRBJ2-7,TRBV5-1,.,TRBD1,CASSLEGQGAHEQYF,TGCGCCAGCAGCTTGGAGGGGCAGGGGGCCCACGAGCAGTACTTC
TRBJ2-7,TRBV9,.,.,CASSTGHGYEQYF,TGTGCCAGCAGCACGGGTCACGGATACGAGCAGTACTTC
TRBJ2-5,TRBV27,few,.,CASSFFPREQETQYF,TGTGCCAGCAGTTTTTTTCCCAGGGAGCAAGAGACCCAGTACTTC
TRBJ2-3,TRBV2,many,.,CASANGDTQYF,TGTGCCAGCGCAAACGGAGATACGCAGTATTTT
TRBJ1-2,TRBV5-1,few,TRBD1,CASNLQGMLEGYTF,TGCGCCAGCAACCTACAGGGGATGCTTGAAGGCTACACCTTC
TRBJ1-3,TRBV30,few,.,CAWSPGNSGNTIYF,TGTGCCTGGAGCCCTGGGAATTCTGGAAACACCATATATTTT
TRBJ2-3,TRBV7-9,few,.,CASSLPFTDTQYF,TGTGCCAGCAGCTTACCTTTTACAGATACGCAGTATTTT
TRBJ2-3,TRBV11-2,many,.,CASSLWGFTDTQYF,TGTGCCAGCAGCTTGTGGGGTTTCACAGATACGCAGTATTTT
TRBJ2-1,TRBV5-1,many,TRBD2,CASSRPLAGGGDEQFF,TGCGCCAGCAGCCGCCCACTAGCGGGAGGCGGGGATGAGCAGTTCTTC
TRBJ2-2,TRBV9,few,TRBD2,CASSVALAGGPGELFF,TGTGCCAGCAGCGTAGCCCTAGCGGGAGGGCCCGGGGAGCTGTTTTTT
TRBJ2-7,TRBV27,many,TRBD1,CASSITRQGVHEQYF,TGTGCCAGCAGTATAACAAGACAGGGGGTCCACGAGCAGTACTTC
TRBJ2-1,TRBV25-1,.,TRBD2,CASSGLAASYNEQFF,TGTGCCAGCAGTGGACTAGCGGCTTCCTACAATGAGCAGTTCTTC
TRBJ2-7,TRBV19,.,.,CASSIDGTDYEQYF,TGTGCCAGTAGTATAGACGGGACGGACTACGAGCAGTACTTC
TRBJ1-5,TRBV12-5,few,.,CASGLGLNQPQHF,TGTGCTAGTGGTTTGGGCCTCAATCAGCCCCAGCATTTT
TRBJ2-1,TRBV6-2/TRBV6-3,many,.,CATGGIGMGYNEQFF,TGTGCCACCGGGGGTATCGGTATGGGGTACAATGAGCAGTTCTTC
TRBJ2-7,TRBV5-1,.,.,CASSRMADRTYEQYF,TGCGCCAGCTCCCGAATGGCAGACCGAACCTACGAGCAGTACTTC
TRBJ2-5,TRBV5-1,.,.,CASSLLTQDQETQYF,TGCGCCAGCAGCTTGTTGACCCAGGACCAAGAGACCCAGTACTTC
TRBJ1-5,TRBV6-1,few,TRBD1,CASSRITGGNQPQHF,TGTGCCAGCAGTCGAATAACAGGGGGCAATCAGCCCCAGCATTTT
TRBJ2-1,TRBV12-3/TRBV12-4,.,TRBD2,CASSPSGRAIYNEQFF,TGTGCCAGCAGTCCTAGCGGGCGTGCAATCTACAATGAGCAGTTCTTC
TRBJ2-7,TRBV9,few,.,CASSPQSRGLGEQYF,TGTGCCAGCAGCCCCCAGTCGCGGGGGCTCGGAGAGCAGTACTTC
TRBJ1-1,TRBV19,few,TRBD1,CASSSPRDRVAEAFF,TGTGCCAGTAGTTCGCCCCGGGACAGGGTTGCTGAAGCTTTCTTT
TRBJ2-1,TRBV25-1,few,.,CASSTTTYNEQFF,TGTGCCAGCAGTACGACTACCTACAATGAGCAGTTCTTC
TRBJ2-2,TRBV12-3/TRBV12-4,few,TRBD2,CASSLTSGRRNTGELFF,TGTGCCAGCAGTTTGACTAGCGGGAGGAGGAACACCGGGGAGCTGTTTTTT
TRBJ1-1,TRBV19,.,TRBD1,CATKEGTGSMNTEAFF,TGTGCCACCAAGGAGGGGACAGGGTCCATGAACACTGAAGCTTTCTTT
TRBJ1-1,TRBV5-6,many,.,CASSLGPAWEAFF,TGTGCCAGCAGCTTAGGGCCAGCTTGGGAAGCTTTCTTT
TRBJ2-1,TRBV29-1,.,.,CSVEFGRELYNEQFF,TGCAGCGTCGAGTTCGGGCGAGAATTGTACAATGAGCAGTTCTTC
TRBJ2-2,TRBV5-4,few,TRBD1,CASTGGAATGELFF,TGTGCCAGCACAGGGGGCGCAGCCACCGGGGAGCTGTTTTTT
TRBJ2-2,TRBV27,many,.,CASSLSLLFLRTGELFF,TGTGCCAGCAGTTTAAGCTTGTTGTTCTTACGCACCGGGGAGCTGTTTTTT
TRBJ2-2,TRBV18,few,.,CASSANRDLISLLFF,TGTGCCAGCTCAGCCAACAGGGATCTGATTTCCCTGCTGTTTTTT
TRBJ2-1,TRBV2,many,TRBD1,CASSPDRGNYNEQFF,TGTGCCAGCAGTCCGGACAGGGGCAACTACAATGAGCAGTTCTTC
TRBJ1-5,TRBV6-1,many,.,CASSEVQPNQPQHF,TGTGCCAGCAGTGAAGTCCAGCCCAATCAGCCCCAGCATTTT
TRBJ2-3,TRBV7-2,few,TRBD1,CASSLASPVNRGLNTQYF,TGTGCCAGCAGCTTAGCTTCCCCCGTGAACAGGGGCCTCAATACGCAGTATTTT
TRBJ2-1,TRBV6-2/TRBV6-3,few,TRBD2,CASSYLAGVSNEQFF,TGTGCCAGCAGTTACCTAGCGGGAGTTTCCAATGAGCAGTTCTTC
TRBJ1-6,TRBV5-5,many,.,CASSLWGFTSPLHF,TGTGCCAGCAGCTTGTGGGGGTTTACTTCACCCCTCCACTTT
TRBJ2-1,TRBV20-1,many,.,CSAPKTLEGYNEQFF,TGCAGTGCTCCCAAAACCTTAGAAGGCTACAATGAGCAGTTCTTC
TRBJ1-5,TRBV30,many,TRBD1,CAWSVARGQVQPQHF,TGTGCCTGGAGTGTTGCCAGGGGGCAAGTTCAGCCCCAGCATTTT
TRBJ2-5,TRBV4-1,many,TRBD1,CASSPGDRLQETQYF,TGCGCCAGCAGCCCCGGGGACAGGCTGCAAGAGACCCAGTACTTC
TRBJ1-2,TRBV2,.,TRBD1,CASSHDRADYGYTF,TGTGCCAGCAGCCACGACAGGGCCGACTATGGCTACACCTTC
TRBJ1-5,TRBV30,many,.,CAWSVGPHSNQPQHF,TGTGCCTGGAGTGTGGGACCCCATAGCAATCAGCCCCAGCATTTT
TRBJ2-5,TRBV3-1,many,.,CASRREETQYF,TGTGCCAGCAGGCGGGAAGAGACCCAGTACTTC
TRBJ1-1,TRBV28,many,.,CASSFGSEGFLAEAFF,TGTGCCAGCAGTTTCGGCTCCGAGGGTTTTTTAGCTGAAGCTTTCTTT
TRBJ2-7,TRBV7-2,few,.,CASSLVYLYEQYF,TGTGCCAGCAGCTTAGTTTATCTCTACGAGCAGTACTTC
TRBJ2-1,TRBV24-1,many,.,CATSDFVPGAWNEQFF,TGTGCCACCAGTGATTTTGTGCCAGGGGCTTGGAATGAGCAGTTCTTC
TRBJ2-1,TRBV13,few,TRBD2,CASSLGRTSGLFLYNEQFF,TGTGCCAGCAGCTTAGGCCGTACTAGCGGATTGTTTTTGTACAATGAGCAGTTCTTC
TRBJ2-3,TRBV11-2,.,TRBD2,CASSLDVASGSFIDTQYF,TGTGCCAGCAGCTTAGATGTCGCAAGCGGGAGTTTCATAGATACGCAGTATTTT
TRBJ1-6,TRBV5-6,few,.,CASSVDRFEDSPLHF,TGTGCCAGCAGCGTCGACAGATTCGAGGATTCACCCCTCCACTTT
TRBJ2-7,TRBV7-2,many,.,CASSLGPSGEQYF,TGTGCCAGCAGCTTAGGTCCGTCCGGAGAGCAGTACTTC
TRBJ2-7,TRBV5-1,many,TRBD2,CASSLGTRHTYEQYF,TGCGCCAGCAGCTTGGGGACTAGACATACCTACGAGCAGTACTTC